Following are 8 T cell receptor beta chains from one sample sequenced in a study of post-analysis software for immune sequencing data. Unique molecular identifiers were present in the TCR beta cDNA libraries. Via MiXCR, TCRdb re-called the PCR reads, giving one row per CDR3 protein. The table has approximately 440,000 distinct CDR3 sequences, around 40% seen once; the top ten hold 9% to 14%. These receptors lack a known antigen. Overall study findings and caveats: A few TRBV segments occurring more often in patients than controls included TRBV5-6, TRBV5-1 and TRBV20-1.

Sequencing was carried out using blood. The receptors shown here come from a girl under 18 with multiple sclerosis.

This rearrangement joins TRBV10-3 to TRBJ2-1; 7 positions match TRBD2. V gave up 11 bases and J gave up 1 base; unmatched junction bases: 5. This CDR3 has 13 amino acids. CDR1 ENHRY and CDR2 SYGVKD come from the germline V gene. CDR3 nucleotide sequence: TGTGCCTTCCTAGCGGAGTCCTACAATGAGCAGTTCTTC. Its protein is CAFLAESYNEQFF.

This clonotype was recorded a few times. The CDR3 coding sequence is TGCGCCAGCAGCCAAGATCCGCAGGGGAATCAGCCCCAGCATTTT. It specifies CASSQDPQGNQPQHF. This rearrangement joins TRBV4-1 to TRBJ1-5; maybe TRBD1 (6 bases). Trimming stripped 0 bases from V and 4 bases from J, with 10 bases between. This CDR3 has 15 residues. Germline CDR1 is MGHRA and CDR2 is YSYEKL.

In this sample, this clonotype turned up once. This chain connects TRBV20-1 to TRBJ2-5; 7 nucleotides match TRBD2. The CDR3 totals 15 residues. In germline, CDR1 is DFQATT, CDR2 SNEGSKA (reference sequence). Trimming cost V 1 base and J 0 bases; bases outside gene matches: 5. CDR3 nucleotides: TGCAGTGCTAGAGGCCTAGCGGAGAACCAAGAGACCCAGTACTTC. This codes for CSARGLAENQETQYF.

The gene calls are TRBV28 and TRBJ1-1, with no clear D. Per germline, CDR1 MDHEN and CDR2 SYDVKM. The CDR3 runs to 15 residues. V was clipped by 6 bases and J by 1 base, with 15 bases between them. The CDR3 DNA reads TGTGCCAGCAGACCCTGGACGGAAACGAACACTGAAGCTTTCTTT. Translated, it gives CASRPWTETNTEAFF.

The chain is built from TRBV20-1 and TRBJ2-5; D could derive from TRBD1 or TRBD2 (7 bases each). The assigned J gene may be wrong: the sequence end matches TRBJ2-7 better. The CDR3 sequence is 15 residues long. Germline assignment: CDR1 DFQATT and CDR2 SNEGSKA (reference sequence). This CDR3 is CSARRGLAVSDEQYF. The CDR3 DNA reads TGCAGTGCTAGGAGGGGGCTAGCGGTTTCTGACGAGCAGTACTTC.

This clonotype has just a few counts. CDR3 nucleotide sequence: TGTGCCAGCAGTTTAGCCCGCGGGGGAGGTTACGAGCAGTACTTC. It translates to CASSLARGGGYEQYF. V usage is TRBV27 and J usage is TRBJ2-4; the match to TRBD2 covers 7 bases. The closer fit of TRBJ2-7 to the DNA end suggests the J call may be wrong. In germline, CDR1 is MNHEY, CDR2 SMNVEV (reference sequence). The CDR3 has 15 residues.

The chain links TRBV9 to TRBJ2-7, with 7 bases aligning to TRBD1. In germline, CDR1 is SGDLS, CDR2 YYNGEE. The CDR3 covers 16 residues. With V trimmed by 0 bases and J by 2 bases, 8 bases remained unmatched. The CDR3 DNA reads TGTGCCAGCAGCGTAGGAGGGACAGTTACCCCCTACGAGCAGTACTTC. Translating it yields CASSVGGTVTPYEQYF. The whole variable domain, filled in from reference TRBV9 and TRBJ2-7, reads DSGVTQTPKHLITATGQRVTLRCSPRSGDLSVYWYQQSLDQGLQFLIQYYNGEERAKGNILERFSAQQFPDLHSELNLSSLELGDSALYFCASSVGGTVTPYEQYFGPGTRLTVT.

This clonotype was seen more than once but under ten times. One end of the junction is discordant with germline, which a read error may explain. V usage is TRBV3-1 and J usage is TRBJ2-5, with D possibly TRBD1 on 5 matching bases. The closer fit of TRBJ2-7 to the DNA end suggests the J call may be wrong. There are 15 residues in the CDR3. CDR1 is LGHDT, CDR2 YNNKEL, per germline (reference sequence). The DNA for the CDR3 is TGTGCCAGCAGTCAAGATGTTCGTGCAGGGAACGAGCAGTACTTC. Amino acid sequence: CASSQDVRAGNEQYF.